The 29 T cell receptor beta chains given below trace back to one sample, sequenced in a study of shared clonotypes between healthy human individuals. TCRdb keeps only in-frame clones here, not all; method: immunoSEQ multiplex PCR. Of 2 million to 2.5 million clones listed, 85% to 95% are singletons. Sequenced input: naive CD4+ T cells from PBMCs. Stated subset: CD45RA+ positively selected. All receptors come from a man in his late teens or twenties in good health. Some clones in this sample may be carry-over from other donors' samples.

The chain combines TRBV29-1 with TRBJ2-7; weak D call: TRBD1 (6 bases). The CDR3 is made up of 13 amino acids. V lost 7 bases and J lost 0, with 13 bases in between. CDR1 and CDR2 (germline): SQVTM, ANQGSEA. The CDR3 sequence: CSARQASSYEQYF. The CDR3 DNA is TGCAGCGCACGACAGGCGAGCTCCTACGAGCAGTACTTC.

The genes are TRBV6-1 and TRBJ1-1; no clear D. The V gene lost 10 bases and the J gene lost 11 bases, with 8 bases spanning the gap. The CDR3 sequence is 8 residues long. In germline, CDR1 is MNHNS, CDR2 SASEGT. CDR3 coding DNA: TGTGCCAACCTCGGGGCTTTCTTT. Its protein is CANLGAFF.

The genes are TRBV5-1 and TRBJ2-7, with TRBD2 matching 12 bases. Germline CDR1 and CDR2: SGHRS and YFSETQ. The CDR3 is made up of 19 amino acids. The V segment lost 0 bases and the J segment 4 bases; nucleotides outside the gene matches: 14. The CDR3 protein is CASSLVWTELAGGPYEQYF. The CDR3 DNA is TGCGCCAGCAGCTTGGTTTGGACTGAGCTAGCGGGAGGGCCTTACGAGCAGTACTTC. The complete variable domain, with remaining parts taken from reference TRBV5-1 and TRBJ2-7, reads KAGVTQTPRYLIKTRGQQVTLSCSPISGHRSVSWYQQTPGQGLQFLFEYFSETQRNKGNFPGRFSGRQFSNSRSEMNVSTLELGDSALYLCASSLVWTELAGGPYEQYFGPGTRLTVT.

V gene TRBV29-1 combines with J gene TRBJ2-7; the D call may be TRBD1 or TRBD2 (5 bases each). V lost 0 bases, J lost 9 bases, and 15 bases lay in between. The length of the CDR3 is 13 residues. Looked up from germline, CDR1 is SQVTM and CDR2 is ANQGSEA. In DNA, the CDR3 is TGCAGCGTTGAAGAATTAGATGGGACCGCGCAGTACTTC. Translation gives CSVEELDGTAQYF.

The chain carries TRBV7-9 and TRBJ2-1, with 9 bases fitting TRBD2. Germline loops: CDR1 SEHNR, CDR2 FQNEAQ (reference sequence). The CDR3 is 16 residues long. Trimming removed 0 bases from V and 8 bases from J; junction bases left unmatched: 8. Written as DNA, the CDR3 is TGTGCCAGCAGCTTAGCTCGCCTAGCGGGAACTGATGAGCAGTTCTTC. Translation: CASSLARLAGTDEQFF.

The V call is TRBV7-9, the J call TRBJ2-2, with TRBD2 matching over 14 bases. J lost 6 bases, V lost 5 bases, and 2 bases had no gene match. The CDR3 is 15 residues long. Germline V gives CDR1 SEHNR, CDR2 FQNEAQ (reference sequence). The CDR3 is CASSTGLAGAGELFF. In nucleotides, the CDR3 is TGTGCCAGCAGCACGGGACTAGCGGGAGCCGGGGAGCTGTTTTTT.

The rearrangement joins TRBV4-1 to TRBJ1-2; no clear D gene. V was pared by 4 bases and J by 8 bases, with 14 bases between. CDR1 and CDR2 from the germline V gene are MGHRA and YSYEKL. The CDR3 spans 13 residues. The CDR3 nucleotides are TGCGCCAGCAGCCCACCCACATTGGGGGGCTACACCTTC. This encodes CASSPPTLGGYTF.

The genes are TRBV28 and TRBJ2-1; 8 bases fit TRBD2. The CDR3 has 14 residues. Trimming removed 5 bases from V and 10 bases from J; junction bases left unmatched: 10. Germline values: CDR1 MDHEN, CDR2 SYDVKM. The CDR3 loop reads CASSPGLVGGEQFF. The DNA for the CDR3 is TGTGCCAGCAGTCCGGGACTAGTAGGCGGCGAGCAGTTCTTC.

The gene calls are TRBV5-1 and TRBJ1-2, with no clear D. Trimming removed 0 bases at V and 8 bases at J, with 17 bases between. Germline CDR1 SGHRS, CDR2 YFSETQ. The CDR3 is made up of 15 amino acids. CDR3 nucleotides: TGCGCCAGCAGCTTGGCCAGTAGCGGCAGCGGGGGCTACACCTTC. Protein sequence: CASSLASSGSGGYTF. The entire variable domain, with the rest obtained from reference TRBV5-1 and TRBJ1-2, is as follows: KAGVTQTPRYLIKTRGQQVTLSCSPISGHRSVSWYQQTPGQGLQFLFEYFSETQRNKGNFPGRFSGRQFSNSRSEMNVSTLELGDSALYLCASSLASSGSGGYTFGSGTRLTVV.

This clone was seen more than once but under ten times. The rearrangement links TRBV27 to TRBJ1-5; weak D call: TRBD1 (6 bases). Germline V CDR1 and CDR2: MNHEY, SMNVEV (reference sequence). With 8 bases removed from V and 4 bases from J, the gap between germline ends came to 18 bases. The CDR3 is 15 residues long. The CDR3 DNA reads TGTGCCAGCCGCCCGGGAGGAGGGGGGAATCAGCCCCAGCATTTT. Residues: CASRPGGGGNQPQHF.

The genes are TRBV2 and TRBJ1-2, with a weak D call TRBD1 (5 bases). The CDR3 is 14 amino acids. V lost 4 bases, J lost 3 bases, and 12 bases lay in between. CDR1 and CDR2 (germline): SNHLY, FYNNEI. The CDR3 is CASSGQRKDYGYTF. As DNA, the CDR3 is TGTGCCAGCAGTGGACAGAGAAAAGACTATGGCTACACCTTC.

As to this clone: Other nucleotide sequences from this sample produce the same CDR3. This sequence joins TRBV30 and TRBJ1-3; no definite D call. V was shortened by 0 bases and J by 1 base, with 7 bases between the two germline ends. Per the germline V gene, CDR1 is GTSNPN and CDR2 is SVGIG (reference sequence). The CDR3 contains 14 residues. The CDR3 bases are TGTGCCTGGAGTGTAGGGAGGTCTGGAAACACCATATATTTT. Translating it yields CAWSVGRSGNTIYF.

J is TRBJ2-3 and V is TRBV6-1; 11 nucleotides agree with TRBD2. The CDR3 contains 15 residues. In germline, CDR1 is MNHNS, CDR2 SASEGT. Trimming at V came to 6 bases and at J to 2 bases, leaving 4 bases not matched to a gene. The CDR3 DNA reads TGTGCCAGCAGAGAGACTAGCGGGAACACAGATACGCAGTATTTT. Encoded protein: CASRETSGNTDTQYF.

This chain uses TRBV5-1 with TRBJ2-7, with no clear D. From germline, CDR1 is SGHRS and CDR2 YFSETQ. V lost 1 base, J lost 2 bases, and 10 bases lay in between. The CDR3 has 14 amino acids. The CDR3 nucleotides are TGCGCCAGCAGCTTGCGAGTCCAGCCCTACGAGCAGTACTTC. It is translated as CASSLRVQPYEQYF. The entire variable domain, with the rest obtained from reference TRBV5-1 and TRBJ2-7, is as follows: KAGVTQTPRYLIKTRGQQVTLSCSPISGHRSVSWYQQTPGQGLQFLFEYFSETQRNKGNFPGRFSGRQFSNSRSEMNVSTLELGDSALYLCASSLRVQPYEQYFGPGTRLTVT.

This clone was observed once. The V and J genes are TRBV4-1 and TRBJ1-3; D gene ambiguous. Between the trimmed V and J ends, which lost 2 bases and 4 bases, there was a span of 12 bases. This CDR3 has 15 residues. Germline-derived CDR1 and CDR2 are MGHRA and YSYEKL. DNA for the CDR3: TGCGCCAGCAGCCAAACGATTACCTCCGGAAACACCATATATTTT. It yields the protein CASSQTITSGNTIYF.

The chain combines TRBV25-1 with TRBJ2-1, with D perhaps TRBD2 (5 bases). The CDR3 is 15 residues long. The V gene's germline CDR1 is MGHDK and CDR2 SYGVNS. V was cut by 4 bases and J by 4 bases, with 14 bases left in between. The CDR3 reads CASSGSERPYNEQFF. The DNA of the CDR3 is TGTGCCAGCAGTGGCTCTGAGCGGCCGTACAATGAGCAGTTCTTC.

V is TRBV6-1 and J is TRBJ1-5; a possible D gene is TRBD1 (5 bases). V lost 4 bases and J 1 base, leaving 11 bases between the germline ends. The CDR3 has 15 residues. CDR1 and CDR2 (germline): MNHNS, SASEGT. As DNA, the CDR3 is TGTGCCAGCAGTGGAGAGGGGTCGAGCAATCAGCCCCAGCATTTT. Translating gives CASSGEGSSNQPQHF.

The rearrangement joins TRBV9 to TRBJ2-1, with 13 bases lining up with TRBD2. Per germline, CDR1 SGDLS and CDR2 YYNGEE. This CDR3 contains 15 residues. V shed 7 bases, J shed 9 bases, and the junction held 10 bases outside the gene matches. This CDR3 reads CASGEATSGRSEQFF. Here the CDR3 DNA reads TGTGCCAGCGGGGAGGCGACTAGCGGGAGGAGTGAGCAGTTCTTC.

The J gene is TRBJ1-1, the V gene TRBV6-5; no firm D call. Germline CDR1 MNHEY, CDR2 SVGAGI. CDR3 length: 15 amino acids. Trimming took 0 bases from V and 1 from J, leaving 9 bases between them. The CDR3 DNA reads TGTGCCAGCAGTTACTCTCCGGACGGGAACACTGAAGCTTTCTTT. Translated, it gives CASSYSPDGNTEAFF.

The V gene is TRBV29-1, the J gene TRBJ2-5; 9 bases fit TRBD1. Germline V gives CDR1 SQVTM, CDR2 ANQGSEA. The V and J ends lost 3 bases and 0 bases, in that order; junction bases with no gene match: 5. The CDR3 spans 15 residues. This CDR3 reads CSVDPRTGDQETQYF. Written as DNA, the CDR3 is TGCAGCGTTGATCCCCGGACAGGGGACCAAGAGACCCAGTACTTC.

As concerns this clone: Additional DNA sequences in this sample encode the identical CDR3. The chain uses TRBV10-3 and TRBJ1-5; D uncertain. Trimming left V 4 bases short and J 2 bases short, with 9 bases between. In germline, CDR1 is ENHRY, CDR2 SYGVKD. This CDR3 region has 14 residues. This CDR3 is CAISGSGGNQPQHF. In DNA, the CDR3 is TGTGCCATCAGTGGATCTGGGGGCAATCAGCCCCAGCATTTT.

V is TRBV28 and J is TRBJ2-3; 12 nucleotides match TRBD1. The CDR3 totals 14 residues. Germline CDR1 MDHEN, CDR2 SYDVKM. The V gene end was trimmed by 8 bases and the J gene end by 3 bases; junction bases not matched to a gene: 3. This CDR3 reads CASGDRGQTDTQYF. The DNA of the CDR3 is TGTGCCAGCGGGGACAGGGGGCAGACAGATACGCAGTATTTT.

The chain carries TRBV15 and TRBJ2-3; a possible D gene is TRBD2 (6 bases). The germline gives CDR1 LNHNV, CDR2 YYDKDF (reference sequence). With 3 bases removed from V and 2 bases from J, the gap between germline ends came to 9 bases. The CDR3 contains 14 residues. CDR3 sequence reads: CATSREGHTDTQYF. In nucleotides, the CDR3 is TGTGCCACCAGCAGGGAGGGTCACACAGATACGCAGTATTTT.

This sequence joins TRBV11-1 and TRBJ2-1, with a weak D call TRBD1 (5 bases). The V gene lost 8 bases and the J gene lost 9 bases, with 17 bases spanning the gap. The CDR3 is 13 residues long. CDR1 and CDR2 from the germline V gene are SGHAT and FQDESV (reference sequence). The CDR3 nucleotides are TGTGCCAGCTCAAAACGTAGGGGCAGTGAGCAGTTCTTC. The encoded protein is CASSKRRGSEQFF.

J is TRBJ2-7 and V is TRBV7-2, with D perhaps matching TRBD1 (5 bases). Per germline, CDR1 SGHTA and CDR2 FQGNSA. The CDR3 is 14 residues long. V lost 2 bases and J 3 bases, leaving 11 bases between the germline ends. The CDR3 is CASSLIQGFYEQYF. The CDR3 DNA follows: TGTGCCAGCAGCTTAATCCAGGGTTTCTACGAGCAGTACTTC.

J is TRBJ2-7 and V is TRBV15, with D maybe TRBD2 (7 bases). In germline, CDR1 is LNHNV, CDR2 YYDKDF (reference sequence). Trimming stripped 0 bases from V and 2 bases from J, with 14 bases between. This CDR3 comprises 16 residues. The CDR3 loop reads CATSREGGTPTYEQYF. CDR3 coding DNA: TGTGCCACCAGCAGAGAGGGGGGGACACCGACCTACGAGCAGTACTTC.

The V call is TRBV19, the J call TRBJ2-5; perhaps TRBD2 as D (6 bases). V was shortened by 4 bases and J by 4 bases, with 13 bases between the two germline ends. This CDR3 region has 14 residues. The germline CDR1 and CDR2 sequences are LNHDA and SQIVND (reference sequence). The CDR3 nucleotides read TGTGCCAGTAGTACGAGGACTACGAGAGAGACCCAGTACTTC. Its protein is CASSTRTTRETQYF. The full variable domain, with the rest looked up from reference TRBV19 and TRBJ2-5, is DGGITQSPKYLFRKEGQNVTLSCEQNLNHDAMYWYRQDPGQGLRLIYYSQIVNDFQKGDIAEGYSVSREKKESFPLTVTSAQKNPTAFYLCASSTRTTRETQYFGPGTRLLVL.

The rearrangement links TRBV5-4 to TRBJ2-7, with 7 positions matching TRBD2. CDR1 and CDR2 from the germline V gene are SGHNT and YYREEE (reference sequence). The CDR3 spans 13 residues. With V trimmed by 5 bases and J by 7 bases, 9 bases remained unmatched. The CDR3 here is CASSLLAGEEQYF. The CDR3, as DNA: TGTGCCAGCAGTCTCTTGGCGGGAGAAGAGCAGTACTTC. The complete variable domain, with remaining parts taken from reference TRBV5-4 and TRBJ2-7, reads ETGVTQSPTHLIKTRGQQVTLRCSSQSGHNTVSWYQQALGQGPQFIFQYYREEENGRGNFPPRFSGLQFPNYSSELNVNALELDDSALYLCASSLLAGEEQYFGPGTRLTVT.

This clone was recorded only once. The chain couples TRBV7-9 to TRBJ2-4, with no clear D. The V and J ends lost 1 base and 4 bases respectively, with 17 bases between them. CDR3 length equals 17 residues. CDR1 and CDR2 (germline): SEHNR, FQNEAQ (reference sequence). The CDR3 bases are TGTGCCAGCAGCTTAGTCGTCTCGATCGACCCGAAAAACATTCAGTACTTC. Protein sequence: CASSLVVSIDPKNIQYF. Full variable domain (rest looked up from reference TRBV7-9 and TRBJ2-4): DTGVSQNPRHKITKRGQNVTFRCDPISEHNRLYWYRQTLGQGPEFLTYFQNEAQLEKSRLLSDRFSAERPKGSFSTLEIQRTEQGDSAMYLCASSLVVSIDPKNIQYFGAGTRLSVL.